These 21 T cell receptor beta chains were all obtained from the same sample, sequenced in a study of Tregs in tolerant kidney transplant recipients. Using immunoSEQ multiplex PCR, the repertoire was profiled, and TCRdb retains in-frame clones only, with some absent. The sample records 60,000 to 65,000 clones, around 98% being singletons. The specimen was Tregs from blood, collected before the transplant. The receptor set was obtained from a human donor who received a combined kidney and bone marrow transplant.

This clone appeared a single time. J is TRBJ1-6 and V is TRBV7-3; TRBD1 agrees at 9 bases. Germline V CDR1 and CDR2: SGHTA, FQGTGA. This CDR3 spans 16 amino acids. V shed 0 bases and J 6 bases; nucleotides not matched to a gene: 3. CDR3 loop: CASSLTGTGINSPLHF. The CDR3 DNA reads TGTGCCAGCAGCTTAACTGGGACAGGGATTAATTCACCCCTCCACTTT.

The chain joins TRBV30 to TRBJ1-6, with 8 bases identical to TRBD1. Germline CDR1 reads GTSNPN; CDR2 reads SVGIG (reference sequence). The junction had 2 bases not matched to a gene; V was cut back by 3 bases and J by 10 bases. The CDR3 length is 12 residues. The CDR3 is CAWRYRGSPLHF. CDR3 in DNA: TGTGCCTGGAGATACAGGGGGTCACCCCTCCACTTT.

The V call is TRBV30, the J call TRBJ1-5; D is undetermined. The CDR3 is 13 amino acids. Trimming pared 0 bases from V and 5 bases from J, leaving 8 bases between. Germline CDR1 GTSNPN, CDR2 SVGIG (reference sequence). The CDR3 coding sequence is TGTGCCTGGAGTGTAATGTCGGATCAGCCCCAGCATTTT. Residues: CAWSVMSDQPQHF.

The V and J genes are TRBV5-1 and TRBJ2-3; tentative D call: TRBD1 (5 bases). The CDR3 has 16 residues. The V gene's germline CDR1 is SGHRS and CDR2 YFSETQ. The V and J ends lost 1 base and 6 bases respectively, with 18 bases between them. The CDR3 DNA reads as TGCGCCAGCAGCTTGATGGACACCGGCCTTAGCGATACGCAGTATTTT. Its translation is CASSLMDTGLSDTQYF.

This chain links TRBV19 with TRBJ2-7; 11 bases agree with TRBD1. Trimming cost V 7 bases and J 4 bases; bases outside gene matches: 3. Germline CDR1 is LNHDA and CDR2 is SQIVND (reference sequence). There are 13 residues in the CDR3. CDR3 protein: CASKGTGGYEQYF. The CDR3 region has the DNA TGTGCCAGTAAGGGGACAGGGGGTTACGAGCAGTACTTC.

This rearrangement joins TRBV7-2 to TRBJ2-3; 7 bases line up with TRBD2. With 4 bases clipped from V and 11 bases from J, the junction kept 9 bases outside the gene matches. Looked up from germline, CDR1 is SGHTA and CDR2 is FQGNSA. The length of the CDR3 is 13 residues. CDR3 amino acids: CASSSGLPFRQYF. The DNA for the CDR3 is TGTGCCAGCAGCTCGGGACTACCCTTTAGGCAGTATTTT.

The V call is TRBV7-3, the J call TRBJ2-5; the match to TRBD2 covers 9 bases. The V gene end was trimmed by 3 bases and the J gene end by 6 bases; junction bases not matched to a gene: 14. This CDR3 contains 17 residues. CDR1 and CDR2 from the germline V gene are SGHTA and FQGTGA. The CDR3 loop reads CASSFRTSAVLLKTQYF. CDR3 nucleotides: TGTGCCAGCAGCTTCAGGACTAGCGCTGTACTACTGAAGACCCAGTACTTC.

A single count supports this clone. The rearrangement joins TRBV30 to TRBJ1-3; 7 nucleotides align to TRBD1. CDR3 length: 18 residues. Germline-derived CDR1 and CDR2 are GTSNPN and SVGIG (reference sequence). Trimming cost V 0 bases and J 1 base; bases outside gene matches: 12. The CDR3 DNA follows: TGTGCCTGGAGTGTCAGAATTGGGCAGGGGGTATCTGGAAACACCATATATTTT. It translates to CAWSVRIGQGVSGNTIYF.

The CDR3 DNA sequence: TGCGCCAGCAGAAGGCGCAGGGTTGGAGATACGCAGTATTTT. Amino acids: CASRRRRVGDTQYF. The rearrangement joins TRBV5-1 to TRBJ2-3; D may be TRBD1 (5 bases). The CDR3 totals 14 residues. CDR1 is SGHRS, CDR2 YFSETQ, per germline. V lost 5 bases and J lost 5, with 15 bases in between.

The chain links TRBV7-3 to TRBJ1-2, with D perhaps TRBD1 (6 bases). The CDR3 is 14 amino acids. Deletions cut 2 bases from V and 3 bases from J, with 10 bases between. The germline V gene encodes CDR1 SGHTA and CDR2 FQGTGA. The CDR3 DNA sequence: TGTGCCAGCAGCTTATCCCCAGGGGACTATGGCTACACCTTC. Translating gives CASSLSPGDYGYTF. The variable domain in full, completed from reference TRBV7-3 and TRBJ1-2, reads GAGVSQTPSNKVTEKGKYVELRCDPISGHTALYWYRQSLGQGPEFLIYFQGTGAADDSGLPNDRFFAVRPEGSVSTLKIQRTERGDSAVYLCASSLSPGDYGYTFGSGTRLTVV.

The chain uses TRBV4-1 and TRBJ2-3; weak D call: TRBD1 (6 bases). This CDR3 region has 17 residues. Germline CDR1 reads MGHRA; CDR2 reads YSYEKL. V was cut by 3 bases and J by 1 base, with 17 bases left in between. The CDR3 sequence: CASSQGAGRRGTDTQYF. The CDR3 DNA is TGCGCCAGCAGCCAGGGGGCCGGAAGGCGAGGCACAGATACGCAGTATTTT.

The chain has TRBV7-9 and TRBJ2-3; D is unresolved. This CDR3 contains 13 residues. Germline lookup yields CDR1 SEHNR and CDR2 FQNEAQ (reference sequence). V lost 5 bases and J 2 bases, leaving 8 bases between the germline ends. The CDR3, as DNA: TGTGCCAGCAGCGGCCACCACACAGATACGCAGTATTTT. This gives the protein CASSGHHTDTQYF.

The rearrangement links TRBV5-1 to TRBJ1-2; 8 nucleotides align to TRBD1. The CDR3 extends over 13 amino acids. Losses at the gene ends were 0 bases for V and 6 bases for J; bases not matched to a gene: 1. Germline loops: CDR1 SGHRS, CDR2 YFSETQ. The DNA for the CDR3 is TGCGCCAGCAGCTTGGCAGGGGGCAATGGCTACACCTTC. Residues: CASSLAGGNGYTF.

The chain carries TRBV7-9 and TRBJ2-7; D might be TRBD1 (7 bases). The V gene lost 5 bases and the J gene lost 2 bases, with 13 bases spanning the gap. Germline V lookup: CDR1 SEHNR, CDR2 FQNEAQ (reference sequence). The CDR3 length is 14 residues. CDR3 sequence: CASSRRGEAYEQYF. CDR3 DNA sequence: TGTGCCAGCAGCCGCAGGGGGGAGGCCTACGAGCAGTACTTC.

The gene calls are TRBV9 and TRBJ1-2, with D perhaps TRBD1 (6 bases). CDR1 SGDLS and CDR2 YYNGEE come from the germline V gene. The CDR3 has 13 residues. V lost 4 bases, J lost 3 bases, and 10 bases lay in between. The CDR3 bases are TGTGCCAGCAGCACAGGGTATGACTATGGCTACACCTTC. Amino acids: CASSTGYDYGYTF.

This chain links TRBV18 with TRBJ1-5; 9 bases are a match to TRBD1. The ends lost 4 bases at V and 0 bases at J; junction bases unmatched: 1. This CDR3 has 15 amino acids. Germline-derived CDR1 and CDR2 are KGHSH and LQKENI. CDR3 loop: CASSRTGDSNQPQHF. In DNA form, the CDR3 reads TGTGCCAGCTCACGGACAGGGGATAGCAATCAGCCCCAGCATTTT. Using reference TRBV18 and TRBJ1-5 for the parts outside the CDR3, the full variable domain is NAGVMQNPRHLVRRRGQEARLRCSPMKGHSHVYWYRQLPEEGLKFMVYLQKENIIDESGMPKERFSAEFPKEGPSILRIQQVVRGDSAAYFCASSRTGDSNQPQHFGDGTRLSIL.

The genes are TRBV19 and TRBJ2-1; TRBD2 agrees at 10 bases. V dropped 4 bases and J dropped 8; count of bases not matched to a gene: 8. Germline values: CDR1 LNHDA, CDR2 SQIVND (reference sequence). The CDR3 spans 15 residues. DNA of the CDR3: TGTGCCAGTAGTAGGCCCCTACTAGCGGGATATGAGCAGTTCTTC. This gives the protein CASSRPLLAGYEQFF. Full variable domain (outside the CDR3, taken from reference TRBV19 and TRBJ2-1): DGGITQSPKYLFRKEGQNVTLSCEQNLNHDAMYWYRQDPGQGLRLIYYSQIVNDFQKGDIAEGYSVSREKKESFPLTVTSAQKNPTAFYLCASSRPLLAGYEQFFGPGTRLTVL.

The J gene is TRBJ1-3, the V gene TRBV7-9, with D hard to call. CDR3 size: 15 residues. CDR1 and CDR2 (germline): SEHNR, FQNEAQ (reference sequence). The germline V and J ends were trimmed by 1 base and 0 bases, with 7 bases remaining between them. CDR3 protein: CASSLGRYSGNTIYF. Written as DNA, the CDR3 is TGTGCCAGCAGCTTAGGGAGGTACTCTGGAAACACCATATATTTT.

J is TRBJ1-3 and V is TRBV7-9; 7 bases match TRBD1. The V segment lost 5 bases and the J segment 0 bases; nucleotides outside the gene matches: 4. The CDR3 runs 15 residues. Germline CDR1 is SEHNR and CDR2 is FQNEAQ (reference sequence). CDR3 sequence reads: CASSLDRISGNTIYF. In nucleotides, the CDR3 is TGTGCCAGCAGCCTGGACAGGATCTCTGGAAACACCATATATTTT.

This rearrangement joins TRBV7-3 to TRBJ2-3; 10 nucleotides line up with TRBD2. CDR3 length: 16 residues. The germline V gene encodes CDR1 SGHTA and CDR2 FQGTGA. V was pared by 4 bases and J by 8 bases, with 12 bases of the junction left unmatched. CDR3 nucleotides: TGTGCCAGCAGCTCTCAGCGGGAGGGCCGATTCGGTACGCAGTATTTT. Translation gives CASSSQREGRFGTQYF.

The chain joins TRBV6-1 to TRBJ2-1, with 7 bases that match TRBD1. Germline V CDR1 and CDR2: MNHNS, SASEGT. The V gene end was trimmed by 7 bases and the J gene end by 5 bases; junction bases not matched to a gene: 8. The CDR3 has 14 residues. In DNA form, the CDR3 reads TGTGCCAGCAAGGGGGACAGAATAAACAATGAGCAGTTCTTC. This sequence encodes CASKGDRINNEQFF.